This entry lists 28 T cell receptor beta chains sequenced from one sample in a study of neurological immune-mediated disorders. Using its own MiXCR run on the 5' RACE reads, TCRdb lists one record per CDR3 protein. The sample consists of approximately 50,000 distinct CDR3 sequences, about 3.8% of them appearing once. Material: PBMCs. These receptors were obtained from a man in his 60s with multiple sclerosis.

This clonotype was recorded many times. The V gene is TRBV20-1, the J gene TRBJ2-7; TRBD2 might be the D (5 bases). V lost 1 base and J 4 bases, leaving 14 bases between the germline ends. The CDR3 has 14 amino acids. The V gene's germline CDR1 is DFQATT and CDR2 SNEGSKA (reference sequence). The CDR3 loop reads CSARATGSLYEQYF. The CDR3 nucleotides read TGCAGTGCTAGAGCTACGGGATCATTGTACGAGCAGTACTTC.

This clonotype was counted only a few times. This sequence joins TRBV20-1 and TRBJ1-1, with D unresolved. The germline gives CDR1 DFQATT, CDR2 SNEGSKA (reference sequence). The CDR3 length is 13 residues. Trimming left V 6 bases short and J 0 bases short, with 11 bases between. CDR3: CSAAPPLNTEAFF. CDR3 DNA: TGCAGTGCCGCCCCCCCATTGAACACTGAAGCTTTCTTT.

The sample holds many counts of this clonotype. The genes are TRBV4-1 and TRBJ1-1, with a weak D call TRBD1 (5 bases). Trimming pared 4 bases from V and 1 base from J, leaving 22 bases between. Germline values: CDR1 MGHRA, CDR2 YSYEKL. There are 18 residues in the CDR3. CDR3 DNA: TGCGCCAGCAGCCCGAGAGCTACAGGTTCGCTGGGGAACACTGAAGCTTTCTTT. This codes for CASSPRATGSLGNTEAFF.

This clonotype was seen repeatedly, ten times or more. This chain links TRBV20-1 with TRBJ2-7; TRBD1 might be the D (6 bases). Germline CDR1 and CDR2: DFQATT and SNEGSKA (reference sequence). The CDR3 runs 13 residues. The ends were cut back, 3 bases at V and 11 bases at J, with 20 bases in the middle. The CDR3 region has the DNA TGCAGTGCTAGGGCCTTAAACAGGGACCGCAAGTACTTC. It codes for CSARALNRDRKYF.

This clonotype was recorded at least ten times. The J gene is TRBJ2-7, the V gene TRBV28, with D uncertain. CDR1 and CDR2 (germline): MDHEN, SYDVKM. The CDR3 sequence is 13 residues long. V was shortened by 5 bases and J by 2 bases, with 10 bases between the two germline ends. In nucleotides, the CDR3 is TGTGCCAGCAGTCAAGCCTACCCCTACGAGCAGTACTTC. It translates to CASSQAYPYEQYF.

This clonotype appeared many times. V gene TRBV10-3 combines with J gene TRBJ2-1; tentatively, D is TRBD1 (7 bases). Trimming removed 10 bases at V and 6 bases at J, with 13 bases between. This CDR3 contains 12 residues. Per germline, CDR1 ENHRY and CDR2 SYGVKD. As DNA, the CDR3 is TGTGCCACCAACAGGGGAGGCAATGAGCAGTTCTTC. It encodes CATNRGGNEQFF.

This clonotype was recorded many times. V is TRBV5-1 and J is TRBJ2-5, with D unclear. Trimming stripped 3 bases from V and 4 bases from J, with 19 bases between. The CDR3 spans 16 residues. Germline loops: CDR1 SGHRS, CDR2 YFSETQ. CDR3 bases: TGCGCCAGCAGCTCGGAAGGACCGAACAAAGGAGAGACCCAGTACTTC. Translating gives CASSSEGPNKGETQYF.

This chain connects TRBV5-1 to TRBJ2-5, with D uncertain. Trimming removed 5 bases from V and 0 bases from J, with 8 bases in between. Looked up from germline, CDR1 is SGHRS and CDR2 is YFSETQ. The CDR3 sequence is 13 residues long. In nucleotides, the CDR3 is TGCGCCAGCAGGCTGAACAACCAAGAGACCCAGTACTTC. This translates into CASRLNNQETQYF.

This clonotype showed up many times. The chain employs TRBV3-1 and TRBJ2-6; D is unresolved. V was cut by 2 bases and J by 2 bases, with 19 bases left in between. Germline values: CDR1 LGHDT, CDR2 YNNKEL (reference sequence). The CDR3 totals 19 residues. In nucleotides, the CDR3 is TGTGCCAGCAGCCAACTGATTGTTGAGGCCGAAACTGGGGCCAACGTCCTGACTTTC. It is translated as CASSQLIVEAETGANVLTF.

The sample holds many counts of this clonotype. The J gene is TRBJ2-3, the V gene TRBV12-3 or TRBV12-4; 8 nucleotides agree with TRBD1. With V trimmed by 6 bases and J by 4 bases, 9 bases remained unmatched. CDR3 size: 15 residues. CDR3 loop: CASRDDRGVADTQYF. The CDR3 bases are TGTGCCAGCAGAGACGACAGGGGTGTAGCAGATACGCAGTATTTT.

This clonotype has at least ten counts. A read error may be the cause here, since a much bigger clone is one base away. The CDR3 is CASSWGKGNSPLHF. Written as DNA, the CDR3 is TGTGCCAGCAGCTGGGGAAAGGGGAATTCACCCCTCCACTTT. The rearrangement uses TRBV5-5 and TRBJ1-6, with D possibly being TRBD1 (5 bases). Trimming stripped 3 bases from V and 7 bases from J, with 11 bases between. This CDR3 has 14 amino acids. Germline V CDR1 and CDR2: SGHKS, YYEKEE (reference sequence).

This clonotype was detected ten times or more. The V gene is TRBV20-1, the J gene TRBJ1-1; D gene ambiguous. CDR1 is DFQATT, CDR2 SNEGSKA, per germline (reference sequence). V was shortened by 6 bases and J by 7 bases, with 12 bases between the two germline ends. The CDR3 is 11 residues long. The CDR3 spells CSAEAGFEAFF. The CDR3 nucleotides read TGCAGTGCCGAGGCGGGTTTTGAAGCTTTCTTT.

This clonotype showed up many times. The J gene is TRBJ2-7, the V gene TRBV29-1; weak D call: TRBD2 (5 bases). Germline assignment: CDR1 SQVTM and CDR2 ANQGSEA. The CDR3 contains 11 residues. V lost 6 bases and J lost 6, with 12 bases in between. In DNA, the CDR3 is TGCAGCGTGGAGGAACCCCCCGAGCAGTACTTC. This gives the protein CSVEEPPEQYF.

The chain couples TRBV10-3 to TRBJ2-3; D remains unclear. The CDR3 covers 15 residues. Trimming removed 2 bases at V and 0 bases at J, with 9 bases between. Germline lookup yields CDR1 ENHRY and CDR2 SYGVKD. DNA of the CDR3: TGTGCCATCAGTGAGCGCGGCGTCAGCACAGATACGCAGTATTTT. This gives the protein CAISERGVSTDTQYF.

The table lists this clonotype with many counts. The rearrangement uses TRBV29-1 and TRBJ1-2, with D perhaps TRBD1 (6 bases). V was clipped by 7 bases and J by 5 bases, with 14 bases between them. This CDR3 is built from 12 residues. Germline CDR1 is SQVTM and CDR2 is ANQGSEA. CDR3 residues: CSAWTEPYGYTF. In nucleotides, the CDR3 is TGCAGCGCCTGGACAGAGCCTTATGGCTACACCTTC.

There are many counts of this clonotype. The V call is TRBV5-1, the J call TRBJ2-4; a weak D match, TRBD1 (6 bases). V dropped 5 bases and J dropped 6 bases, with 18 bases sitting between them. Germline V gene data show CDR1 as SGHRS and CDR2 as YFSETQ. The CDR3 is 15 residues long. In DNA form, the CDR3 reads TGCGCCAGCAGGTTACAGGGTAATAAAGGAAACATTCAGTACTTC. This gives the protein CASRLQGNKGNIQYF.

This clonotype has a count of ten or more. This chain links TRBV12-3 or TRBV12-4 with TRBJ2-3; D is possibly TRBD1 or TRBD2 (5 bases each). Between the trimmed V and J ends, which lost 6 bases and 2 bases, there was a span of 18 bases. This CDR3 contains 16 residues. CDR3: CASRGPGTGYTDTQYF. The CDR3 nucleotides read TGTGCCAGCAGGGGACCCGGGACGGGGTACACAGATACGCAGTATTTT.

This clonotype has a count of ten or more. CDR3 nucleotides: TGTGCCAGCAGCTTAGATAGGGCCCTACGTCTCTACAATGAGCAGTTCTTC. Protein product: CASSLDRALRLYNEQFF. The chain carries TRBV7-2 and TRBJ2-1; D is unclear. Germline CDR1 is SGHTA and CDR2 is FQGNSA. The CDR3 extends over 17 amino acids. Trimming stripped 1 base from V and 3 bases from J, with 16 bases between.

At least ten counts were recorded for this clonotype. V is TRBV4-1 and J is TRBJ2-7, with a weak D call TRBD1 (5 bases). V was cut by 4 bases and J by 0 bases, with 13 bases left in between. This CDR3 spans 15 amino acids. Germline CDR1 is MGHRA and CDR2 is YSYEKL. The DNA for the CDR3 is TGCGCCAGCAGCCCCATAGGGGAAAACTCCTACGAGCAGTACTTC. It is translated as CASSPIGENSYEQYF.

In its sample, this clonotype was seen many times. The DNA for the CDR3 is TGCGCCAGCAGGGTTGGAACAGGCTTTCTTGATACTGAAGCTTTCTTT. It codes for CASRVGTGFLDTEAFF. The gene calls are TRBV5-1 and TRBJ1-1, with D possibly being TRBD1 (5 bases). V lost 5 bases to trimming and J lost 5 bases, with 22 bases between them. CDR1 and CDR2 from the germline V gene are SGHRS and YFSETQ. This CDR3 spans 16 amino acids. The variable domain in full, with the rest retrieved from reference TRBV5-1 and TRBJ1-1, is KAGVTQTPRYLIKTRGQQVTLSCSPISGHRSVSWYQQTPGQGLQFLFEYFSETQRNKGNFPGRFSGRQFSNSRSEMNVSTLELGDSALYLCASRVGTGFLDTEAFFGQGTRLTVV.

Ten or more counts support this clonotype. The chain combines TRBV7-9 with TRBJ2-5; D is possibly TRBD1 or TRBD2 (5 bases each). Germline V lookup: CDR1 SEHNR, CDR2 FQNEAQ (reference sequence). The CDR3 covers 15 residues. The ends were cut back, 0 bases at V and 4 bases at J, with 12 bases in the middle. The CDR3 region is CASSLAAGTGETQYF. CDR3 bases: TGTGCCAGCAGCTTAGCGGCCGGGACGGGAGAGACCCAGTACTTC.

This clonotype came up many times. The rearrangement links TRBV4-1 to TRBJ2-7; D gene ambiguous. V was shortened by 4 bases and J by 3 bases, with 13 bases between the two germline ends. This CDR3 has 14 amino acids. Germline V gene data show CDR1 as MGHRA and CDR2 as YSYEKL. In nucleotides, the CDR3 is TGCGCCAGCAGCCGTCCCGGGCGGATCTACGAGCAGTACTTC. This sequence encodes CASSRPGRIYEQYF.

This clonotype occurred many times. The rearrangement links TRBV9 to TRBJ1-1; D is unresolved. The CDR3 covers 12 residues. Germline loops: CDR1 SGDLS, CDR2 YYNGEE. The V end was cut by 3 bases, the J end by 1 base, with 4 bases between. This CDR3 is CASSGQNTEAFF. The CDR3 coding sequence is TGTGCCAGCAGCGGACAGAACACTGAAGCTTTCTTT.

This clonotype was counted ten times or more. The chain combines TRBV5-1 with TRBJ2-1, with unresolved D. Trimming stripped 3 bases from V and 7 bases from J, with 8 bases between. There are 12 residues in the CDR3. Germline V gene data show CDR1 as SGHRS and CDR2 as YFSETQ. CDR3 DNA sequence: TGCGCCAGCAGCTCGGAGTGGAATGAGCAGTTCTTC. As protein: CASSSEWNEQFF.

This clonotype was seen at least ten times. The chain combines TRBV28 with TRBJ2-2; TRBD2 aligns across 7 bases. With 5 bases clipped from V and 6 bases from J, the junction kept 12 bases outside the gene matches. CDR1 and CDR2 (germline): MDHEN, SYDVKM. The CDR3 extends over 16 amino acids. The CDR3 loop reads CASSPPGRSYSGELFF. The CDR3 bases are TGTGCCAGCAGTCCCCCCGGGAGGAGTTACTCCGGGGAGCTGTTTTTT.

This clonotype was found many times. The V and J genes are TRBV5-1 and TRBJ2-7, with 12 bases identical to TRBD1. V shed 0 bases and J 7 bases; nucleotides not matched to a gene: 5. This CDR3 contains 15 residues. Germline V CDR1 and CDR2: SGHRS, YFSETQ. The CDR3 sequence: CASSLVGQGADEQYF. The DNA of the CDR3 is TGCGCCAGCAGCTTGGTGGGACAGGGGGCGGATGAGCAGTACTTC.

Ten or more counts support this clonotype. The chain is built from TRBV5-1 and TRBJ1-5, with a weak D call TRBD1 (5 bases). The length of the CDR3 is 15 residues. V was cut by 0 bases and J by 1 base, with 8 bases left in between. Germline CDR1 and CDR2: SGHRS and YFSETQ. Here the CDR3 DNA reads TGCGCCAGCAGCTTGGAAGGGGTGAGCAATCAGCCCCAGCATTTT. Translation: CASSLEGVSNQPQHF.

This clonotype occurred many times. The gene calls are TRBV5-1 and TRBJ2-3; D assignment may be TRBD1 or TRBD2 (5 bases each). The V gene's germline CDR1 is SGHRS and CDR2 YFSETQ. The V gene lost 7 bases and the J gene lost 2 bases, with 17 bases spanning the gap. This CDR3 region has 15 residues. The CDR3 coding sequence is TGCGCCAGCGCCCCTTGGGGGTTGGACACAGATACGCAGTATTTT. Residues: CASAPWGLDTDTQYF.